The present entry profiles one TCR beta chain with its context. This record comes from a study of blood T cell repertoires in COVID-19. Study context: The samples span acute and convalescent COVID-19 from the United States, Italy and Spain. T cells, B-cell-depleted T cells, or PBMCs provided the cDNA or gDNA that served as material.

There are 11 residues in the CDR3. The germline CDR1 and CDR2 sequences are MNHEY and SVGAGI. The germline V and J ends were trimmed by 7 bases and 5 bases, with 8 bases remaining between them. Methods used by the authors: Reference gene primers were amplified, and this amplification served to estimate nucleated cell counts. Only in-frame clones appear in the TCRdb table, and some are missing; sequencing was by immunoSEQ multiplex PCR. That table supplies the V and J calls and clone size; D and trimming were determined from the DNA. The data show around 230,000 clones, approximately 82% seen once. The specimen was peripheral blood. The sequence was collected from a woman in her 70s with active or convalescent COVID-19. The chain joins TRBV6-5 to TRBJ1-1; D not resolved. DNA of the CDR3: TGTGCCAGCAATTATCGGACTGAAGCTTTCTTT. Translated: CASNYRTEAFF.